These T cell receptor beta chains were read from a single sample in a study of blood T cell repertoires in COVID-19. Clones were sequenced by immunoSEQ multiplex PCR, and TCRdb holds only the in-frame ones, with some missing. Here the sample spans fewer than 250,000 clones, about four fifths being singletons. Material for sequencing was peripheral blood. These receptor sequences come from a woman aged 40 to 49 with active or convalescent COVID-19. Each CDR3 is given with its conserved first and last residue. The D gene is left open where the match is weak. Clone size is not always given. Where it is, it says once, few, many or a class for expanded clones.

clone_size | j_call | d_call | v_call | cdr3_nt | cdr3_aa
few | TRBJ2-7 | - | TRBV4-2 | TGTGCCAGCAGCCATCCCCCGGCGGCCCAATCCTACGAGCAGTACTTC | CASSHPPAAQSYEQYF
- | TRBJ2-5 | TRBD2 | TRBV28 | TGTGCCAGCAGTCCGACAGGACTAGCGGGAGAGTGGAGAGAGACCCAGTACTTC | CASSPTGLAGEWRETQYF
- | TRBJ2-3 | TRBD1 | TRBV11-2 | TGTGCCAGCAGCCTCCGGGACAGGGGCGATAGTCAACCAGATACGCAGTATTTT | CASSLRDRGDSQPDTQYF
- | TRBJ1-5 | - | TRBV29-1 | TGCAGCGTATCAGGCGCAAATCAGCCCCAGCATTTT | CSVSGANQPQHF
- | TRBJ1-2 | - | TRBV18 | TGTGCCAGCTCAGCTGACAGGTACTATGGCTACACCTTC | CASSADRYYGYTF
- | TRBJ1-1 | - | TRBV7-2 | TGTGCCAGCAGCCTATATTCCACTCAGAACACTGAAGCTTTCTTT | CASSLYSTQNTEAFF
- | TRBJ2-5 | TRBD1 | TRBV5-1 | TGCGCCAGCAGCTGGGGGACAGCACAAGAGACCCAGTACTTC | CASSWGTAQETQYF
- | TRBJ2-3 | TRBD2 | TRBV11-3 | TGTGCCAGCACCACAATTGGCGGGAGGGCCGATACGCAGTATTTT | CASTTIGGRADTQYF
- | TRBJ1-4 | TRBD1 | TRBV19 | TGTGCCAGTAGTATCGGGGGACAGATCAATGAAAAACTGTTTTTT | CASSIGGQINEKLFF
- | TRBJ1-5 | TRBD1 | TRBV28 | TGTGCCAGCAGTTATGACAGGGGGCGCGATCAGCCCCAGCATTTT | CASSYDRGRDQPQHF
- | TRBJ2-1 | - | TRBV5-1 | TGCGCCAGCAGCTTAGGACAAACCGATGAGCAGTTCTTC | CASSLGQTDEQFF
- | TRBJ2-2 | TRBD2 | TRBV6-2/TRBV6-3 | TGTGCCAGCAGTTTGACTAGCGGGGTTTCCGGGGAGCTGTTTTTT | CASSLTSGVSGELFF